This TCR beta chain emerged from a study of post-analysis software for immune sequencing data. As concerns this clonotype: Its antigen is unknown.

Findings of the study overall: A few TRBV segments were significantly more frequent in patients than in controls. TRBV5-6, TRBV5-1 and TRBV20-1 were among these segments.

Unique molecular identifiers featured in each of the TCR beta cDNA libraries. Each CDR3 protein is one row after TCRdb ran MiXCR on the PCR reads. The data show around 400,000 distinct CDR3 sequences, with less than 40% seen just once and approximately 7.7% held by the top ten. Germline V gene data show CDR1 as SNHLY and CDR2 as FYNNEI. V lost 8 bases to trimming and J lost 7 bases; unmatched junction nucleotides: 2. The CDR3 covers 13 residues. The sample was blood. This clonotype was sampled from a girl aged 2 to 9 with multiple sclerosis. This chain uses TRBV2 with TRBJ2-1; 13 nucleotides line up with TRBD2. In nucleotides, the CDR3 is TGTGCCAGCGGGGGACTAGCGGGGAATGAGCAGTTCTTC. This sequence encodes CASGGLAGNEQFF.